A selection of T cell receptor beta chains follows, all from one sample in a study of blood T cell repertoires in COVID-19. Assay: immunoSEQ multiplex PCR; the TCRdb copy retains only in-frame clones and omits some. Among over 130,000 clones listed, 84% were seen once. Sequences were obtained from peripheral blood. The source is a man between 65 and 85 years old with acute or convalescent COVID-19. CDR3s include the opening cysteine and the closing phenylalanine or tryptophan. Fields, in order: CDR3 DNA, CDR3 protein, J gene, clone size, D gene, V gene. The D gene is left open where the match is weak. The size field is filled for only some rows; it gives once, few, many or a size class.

TGTGCCAGCAGCCAAGGGGGGACAGGATACACAGATACGCAGTATTTT | CASSQGGTGYTDTQYF | TRBJ2-3 | once | TRBD1 | TRBV4-2
TGCGCCAGCAGCTTGAGGGACAGTTCGAACACCGGGGAGCTGTTTTTT | CASSLRDSSNTGELFF | TRBJ2-2 | NA | TRBD1 | TRBV5-1
TGTGCCAGCAGTGAAGGGTCGGCAGGGAATCAGCCCCAGCATTTT | CASSEGSAGNQPQHF | TRBJ1-5 | NA | NA | TRBV6-1
TGTGCCAGCAGCTTAGCAAGAAAGACTAGCGGGCCCTACAATGAGCAGTTCTTC | CASSLARKTSGPYNEQFF | TRBJ2-1 | NA | TRBD2 | TRBV7-2
TGTGCCAGCAGCTTGGGACAGGGCTATCAGCCCCAGCATTTT | CASSLGQGYQPQHF | TRBJ1-5 | NA | TRBD1 | TRBV2
TGTGCCAGCAGTTTGGCGGGAGGGCAAGAGACCCAGTACTTC | CASSLAGGQETQYF | TRBJ2-5 | NA | TRBD2 | TRBV27
TGTGCCAGCTCACAGCTGACAGGGGAGAACACTGAAGCTTTCTTT | CASSQLTGENTEAFF | TRBJ1-1 | NA | TRBD1 | TRBV18
TGTGCCAGCAGCCAAGACCGCGGTACCTACGAGCAGTACTTC | CASSQDRGTYEQYF | TRBJ2-7 | once | NA | TRBV3-1/TRBV3-2
TGTGCCAGCAGCTTGGGCAGAATTCAGGGGGCCATCCGGCATGAGCAGTTCTTC | CASSLGRIQGAIRHEQFF | TRBJ2-1 | NA | TRBD1 | TRBV11-2
TGTGCCAGCAGTTTAGGTGGATACAGGAGCTCCTACAATGAGCAGTTCTTC | CASSLGGYRSSYNEQFF | TRBJ2-1 | NA | NA | TRBV27
TGTGCCAGCTCACCAAGGCCACTGGGGCAGAACTCTGGAAACACCATATATTTT | CASSPRPLGQNSGNTIYF | TRBJ1-3 | NA | NA | TRBV18
TGTGCCAGCAGTCCCCGGACTCCCATGGGGAACACTGAAGCTTTCTTT | CASSPRTPMGNTEAFF | TRBJ1-1 | NA | NA | TRBV3-1/TRBV3-2
TGTGCCAGCAGCTCCAGGACAGGGCAGGGTCAGCCCCAGCATTTT | CASSSRTGQGQPQHF | TRBJ1-5 | NA | TRBD1 | TRBV7-2
TGTGCCAGCAGTCCGATGGACAGGGTTAATGAAAAACTGTTTTTT | CASSPMDRVNEKLFF | TRBJ1-4 | NA | TRBD1 | TRBV27
TGTGCCAGCAGTGAAACGGGATATCAGCCCCAGCATTTT | CASSETGYQPQHF | TRBJ1-5 | NA | NA | TRBV6-1